This T cell receptor beta chain is drawn from a study of monozygotic twins with cystic fibrosis. The wider study: Library input was about 3 micrograms of fragmented DNA, with approximately 16 PCR cycles.

The data were produced by immunoSEQ multiplex PCR, yet TCRdb's version contains in-frame clones alone and is incomplete. The sample lists over 20,000 clones, approximately 98% seen once, with roughly 0.15% in the top ten. This CDR3 is built from 13 residues. The chain links TRBV21-1 to TRBJ1-5. TRBV21-1 is deemed a pseudogene. This sequence originates from a girl aged 5 to 17 with cystic fibrosis. The sequencing input was blood. CDR3 sequence reads: CALGRSAHQPQHF. Here the CDR3 DNA reads TGTGCTCTTGGTCGGTCGGCTCATCAGCCCCAGCATTTT.